The 21 T cell receptor beta chains below come from one sample, sequenced in a study of shared clonotypes between healthy human individuals (dated by TCRdb to 2020 to 2022). Library creation used the immunoSEQ multiplex PCR assay. TCRdb's version of the immuneACCESS table is confined to in-frame rearrangements and falls short of the full clone set. An unresolved V gene accounts for under half of the shortfall where checked; the remainder is of unknown origin. This sample gives 1.6 million or so clones in total; approximately 98.5% of them show up just once. The ten top clones hold approximately 0.4% of the sample. Specimen: naive CD4+ T cells sorted from blood. Reading the label with the study, this specimen's cell subset or site is: CD45RA+ positively selected. These receptor sequences come from a man younger than 40 in good health.

The chain recombines TRBV9 with TRBJ1-1; D is uncertain. V was clipped by 2 bases and J by 5 bases, with 13 bases between them. The CDR3 sequence is 14 residues long. Germline V gene sequence: CDR1 SGDLS, CDR2 YYNGEE. CDR3: CASSVLRGGTEAFF. The DNA of the CDR3 is TGTGCCAGCAGCGTTTTAAGAGGAGGGACTGAAGCTTTCTTT. Supplemented by reference TRBV9 and TRBJ1-1, the full variable domain reads DSGVTQTPKHLITATGQRVTLRCSPRSGDLSVYWYQQSLDQGLQFLIQYYNGEERAKGNILERFSAQQFPDLHSELNLSSLELGDSALYFCASSVLRGGTEAFFGQGTRLTVV.

This chain connects TRBV30 to TRBJ1-5, with D unresolved. The CDR3 is made up of 14 amino acids. Between the trimmed V and J ends, which lost 2 bases and 0 bases, there was a span of 8 bases. Germline CDR1 reads GTSNPN; CDR2 reads SVGIG (reference sequence). The CDR3 DNA sequence: TGTGCCTGGAGTCTGAGGGATAGCAATCAGCCCCAGCATTTT. Amino acids: CAWSLRDSNQPQHF.

With respect to this clone: Germline and junction disagree at one end, which may indicate a read error. This chain links TRBV6-1 with TRBJ1-2, with TRBD1 identical over 9 bases. Germline V lookup: CDR1 MNHNS, CDR2 SASEGT. This CDR3 is 18 amino acids long. The CDR3 sequence: CASTENPQQGAKSYGYTF. DNA of the CDR3: TGTGCCAGCACTGAAAATCCTCAACAGGGGGCAAAAAGCTATGGCTACACCTTC.

The J gene is TRBJ2-2, the V gene TRBV27; 13 nucleotides match TRBD2. The V and J ends lost 6 bases and 8 bases, in that order; junction bases with no gene match: 9. In germline, CDR1 is MNHEY, CDR2 SMNVEV (reference sequence). This CDR3 contains 16 residues. The DNA of the CDR3 is TGTGCCAGCAGCCCAGCACTAGCGGGAGGGCCGGGGGAGCTGTTTTTT. Protein: CASSPALAGGPGELFF.

As for this clone: One junction end disagrees with the germline gene, perhaps due to a read error. V gene TRBV6-6 combines with J gene TRBJ1-1; unclear D gene. The germline CDR1 and CDR2 sequences are MNHNY and SVGAGI (reference sequence). The CDR3 has 10 residues. The DNA for the CDR3 is TGCGCAGCGGGGAACACTGAAGCTTTCTTT. Encoded protein: CAAGNTEAFF.

A word on this clone: Other DNA sequences of this sample code for an identical CDR3. The chain carries TRBV28 and TRBJ1-2; 9 bases agree with TRBD1. V was pared by 3 bases and J by 5 bases, with 1 base of the junction left unmatched. Germline V gene lookup returns CDR1 MDHEN and CDR2 SYDVKM. CDR3 length equals 13 residues. The CDR3 DNA reads as TGTGCCAGCAGTTTTGACAGGGGGTATGGCTACACCTTC. Its protein product is CASSFDRGYGYTF.

The chain links TRBV4-3 to TRBJ1-2, with no clear D. Trimming shortened V by 0 bases and J by 3 bases, and 11 bases separated the two germline ends. The germline CDR1 and CDR2 sequences are LGHNA and YSLEER. The CDR3 is 15 amino acids. The CDR3 nucleotides are TGCGCCAGCAGCCAAGATCTCGAGTTAGACTATGGCTACACCTTC. It is translated as CASSQDLELDYGYTF.

V gene TRBV6-1 combines with J gene TRBJ2-6; D not certain. V lost 6 bases to trimming and J lost 11 bases, with 14 bases between them. The germline V gene encodes CDR1 MNHNS and CDR2 SASEGT. The CDR3 loop spans 13 amino acids. The CDR3 coding sequence is TGTGCCAGCAGCGACGGGCCTCGGGACGTCCTGACTTTC. Its protein is CASSDGPRDVLTF.

The genes are TRBV2 and TRBJ2-7; TRBD1 aligns across 11 bases. The CDR3 is 15 residues long. J gave up 4 bases and V 5 bases, and 7 bases lay outside the gene matches. Germline CDR1 SNHLY, CDR2 FYNNEI. Here the CDR3 DNA reads TGTGCCAGCAGTCGAGGACAGGGGGCTTCGTACGAGCAGTACTTC. Its translation: CASSRGQGASYEQYF.

The J gene is TRBJ2-7, the V gene TRBV6-5, with 10 bases that match TRBD2. Per germline, CDR1 MNHEY and CDR2 SVGAGI. This CDR3 contains 16 residues. V trimming: 2 bases; J trimming: 7 bases; junction bases outside the gene matches: 11. The CDR3 region has the DNA TGTGCCAGCAGTTACGCAGGGACTAGCGTGGGAAGGGAGCAGTACTTC. Translating it yields CASSYAGTSVGREQYF.

The chain recombines TRBV15 with TRBJ2-5; possible D gene TRBD2, 5 bases. With 0 bases removed from V and 5 bases from J, the gap between germline ends came to 13 bases. Germline loops: CDR1 LNHNV, CDR2 YYDKDF (reference sequence). This CDR3 contains 15 residues. In nucleotides, the CDR3 is TGTGCCACCAGCAGAGATCATGTGACTAAGGAGACCCAGTACTTC. Amino acid sequence: CATSRDHVTKETQYF.

The V gene is TRBV6-5, the J gene TRBJ1-1; perhaps TRBD1 as D (6 bases). The ends were cut back, 7 bases at V and 8 bases at J, with 14 bases in the middle. CDR1 is MNHEY, CDR2 SVGAGI, per germline. The CDR3 has 12 amino acids. The CDR3: CASTRVGAEAFF. CDR3 nucleotides: TGTGCCAGCACCAGGGTGGGGGCCGAAGCTTTCTTT.

As concerns this clone: This same CDR3 is encoded by further DNA sequences in the sample. Here the CDR3 reads CASSYGTTDTQYF. In DNA form, the CDR3 reads TGTGCCAGCAGTTATGGGACCACAGATACGCAGTATTTT. This chain links TRBV6-5 with TRBJ2-3; tentatively, D is TRBD1 or TRBD2 (5 bases each). The CDR3 sequence is 13 residues long. The V end was cut by 3 bases, the J end by 2 bases, with 6 bases between. Per germline, CDR1 MNHEY and CDR2 SVGAGI.

The rearrangement uses TRBV11-3 and TRBJ2-7; D is possibly TRBD1 (7 bases). Trimming left V 5 bases short and J 3 bases short, with 17 bases between. The CDR3 totals 15 residues. Germline V gives CDR1 SGHNT, CDR2 YENEEA. CDR3 protein: CASSRGGSGGYEQYF. Here the CDR3 DNA reads TGTGCCAGCAGCCGAGGAGGGTCAGGGGGCTACGAGCAGTACTTC.

The rearrangement uses TRBV27 and TRBJ2-4; TRBD2 is a possible D gene (5 bases). Trimming shortened V by 3 bases and J by 7 bases, and 10 bases separated the two germline ends. The length of the CDR3 is 13 residues. The germline gives CDR1 MNHEY, CDR2 SMNVEV (reference sequence). The CDR3 here is CASSFEGGNIQYF. CDR3 sequence (DNA): TGTGCCAGCAGTTTTGAGGGCGGGAACATTCAGTACTTC.

The V gene is TRBV2, the J gene TRBJ2-5, with 7 bases fitting TRBD1. The CDR3 has 14 residues. Germline V gene lookup returns CDR1 SNHLY and CDR2 FYNNEI. With V trimmed by 7 bases and J by 0 bases, 5 bases remained unmatched. This chain's CDR3 is CASKKGQYQETQYF. In DNA form, the CDR3 reads TGTGCCAGCAAGAAGGGACAGTACCAAGAGACCCAGTACTTC.

This chain joins TRBV18 and TRBJ2-5, with 8 positions matching TRBD1. Germline CDR1 and CDR2: KGHSH and LQKENI. The length of the CDR3 is 14 residues. V was pared by 1 base and J by 5 bases, with 3 bases of the junction left unmatched. CDR3 region: CASSPLSGGETQYF. In nucleotides, the CDR3 is TGTGCCAGCTCACCACTCTCAGGGGGCGAGACCCAGTACTTC.

The chain uses TRBV11-3 and TRBJ2-1; 10 bases are shared with TRBD2. With 0 bases clipped from V and 7 bases from J, the junction kept 3 bases outside the gene matches. The germline gives CDR1 SGHNT, CDR2 YENEEA. The CDR3 is 15 amino acids. CDR3 region: CASSLEIAGGNEQFF. The CDR3 DNA sequence: TGTGCCAGCAGCTTAGAGATAGCGGGAGGTAATGAGCAGTTCTTC.

The gene calls are TRBV18 and TRBJ2-3; TRBD1 aligns across 7 bases. The germline V gene has CDR1 KGHSH and CDR2 LQKENI. V lost 3 bases to trimming and J lost 2 bases; unmatched junction nucleotides: 8. The CDR3 sequence is 16 residues long. Written as DNA, the CDR3 is TGTGCCAGCTCACCCCCAAGGACAGGAAACACAGATACGCAGTATTTT. Its protein product is CASSPPRTGNTDTQYF.

With respect to this clone: This CDR3 is also generated by other DNA sequences in the sample. CDR3 protein: CASSLDRGGAFF. The DNA of the CDR3 is TGTGCCAGCAGCTTGGACCGTGGGGGAGCTTTCTTT. V and J are TRBV11-3 and TRBJ1-1; D possibly corresponds to TRBD1 (5 bases). This CDR3 has 12 residues. V gave up 3 bases and J gave up 10 bases, with 12 bases separating them. In germline, CDR1 is SGHNT, CDR2 YENEEA.

This sequence joins TRBV5-1 and TRBJ2-7; D is undetermined. Trimming removed 6 bases at V and 2 bases at J, with 15 bases between. Germline loops: CDR1 SGHRS, CDR2 YFSETQ. The length of the CDR3 is 14 residues. CDR3 nucleotides: TGCGCCAGCACTGATTCAAGGTCCCCCTACGAGCAGTACTTC. Its protein is CASTDSRSPYEQYF.